This T cell receptor (beta chain) was recovered during a study of blood T cell repertoires in COVID-19. Study-level background: T cells, B-cell-depleted T cells, or PBMCs supplied cDNA or gDNA.

Participant-reported clinical history was the basis for cohort assignment. This clone was detected only once. TCRdb's table, derived via immunoSEQ multiplex PCR, lists solely in-frame clones and lacks some. The data contain 380,000 or so clones, approximately 90% of them singletons. Germline CDR1 is LGHDT and CDR2 is YNNKEL (reference sequence). The CDR3 runs to 15 residues. V lost 4 bases, J lost 5 bases, and 5 bases stayed unmatched. Sequenced material: PBMCs or T cells enriched from blood (not recorded which). The chain uses TRBV3-1 (or the pseudogene TRBV3-2) and TRBJ1-6; TRBD1 matches 7 bases. The receptor was isolated from a woman aged 25 to 45 with acute COVID-19. CDR3 in amino acids: CASSLDQGDNSPLHF. In DNA, the CDR3 is TGTGCCAGCAGCCTCGACCAGGGGGATAATTCACCCCTCCACTTT.